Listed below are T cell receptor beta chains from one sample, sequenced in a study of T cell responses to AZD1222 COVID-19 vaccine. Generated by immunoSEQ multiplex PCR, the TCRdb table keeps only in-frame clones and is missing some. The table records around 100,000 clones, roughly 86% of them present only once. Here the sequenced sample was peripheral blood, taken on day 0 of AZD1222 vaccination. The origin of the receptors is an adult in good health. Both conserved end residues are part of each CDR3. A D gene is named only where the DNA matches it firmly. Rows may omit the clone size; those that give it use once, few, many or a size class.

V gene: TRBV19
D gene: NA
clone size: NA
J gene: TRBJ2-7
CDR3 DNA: TGTGCCAGTAGTACGAGTGTAGGACCCTACGAGCAGTACTTC
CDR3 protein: CASSTSVGPYEQYF

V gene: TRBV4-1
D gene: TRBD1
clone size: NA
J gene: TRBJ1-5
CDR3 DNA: TGCGCCAGCAGCCAGACCGGGACAGGGGTCAATCAGCCCCAGCATTTT
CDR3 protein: CASSQTGTGVNQPQHF

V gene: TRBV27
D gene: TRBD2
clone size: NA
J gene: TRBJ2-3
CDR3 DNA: TGTGCCAGCAGTCTAGCGGGAGACACAGATACGCAGTATTTT
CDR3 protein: CASSLAGDTDTQYF

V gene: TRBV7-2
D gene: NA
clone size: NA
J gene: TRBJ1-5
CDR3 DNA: TGTGCCAGCAGCTCGGAATATGGGCCACGCAGCAATCAGCCCCAGCATTTT
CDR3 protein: CASSSEYGPRSNQPQHF

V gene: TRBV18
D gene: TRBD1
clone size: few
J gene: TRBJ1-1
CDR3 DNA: TGTGCCAGCTCACCAACAGGGGATACTGAAGCTTTCTTT
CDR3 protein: CASSPTGDTEAFF

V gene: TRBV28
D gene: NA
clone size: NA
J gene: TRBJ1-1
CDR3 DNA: TGTGCCAGCGTTCAGGTGACTGAAGCTTTCTTT
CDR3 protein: CASVQVTEAFF

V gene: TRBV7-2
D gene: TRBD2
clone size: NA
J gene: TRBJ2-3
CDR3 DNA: TGTGCCAGCAGCTCTTCTAGCGGGAGAGATACGCAGTATTTT
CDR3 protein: CASSSSSGRDTQYF

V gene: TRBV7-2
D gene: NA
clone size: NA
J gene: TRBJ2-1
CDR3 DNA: TGTGCCAGCAGGAAGCCGGGTTCCTACAATGAGCAGTTCTTC
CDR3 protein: CASRKPGSYNEQFF

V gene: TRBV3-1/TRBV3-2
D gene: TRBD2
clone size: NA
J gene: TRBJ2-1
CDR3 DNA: TGTGCCAGCAGCCAAGCGCCGGGACTAGCGGGAGGGCGGTCCTACAATGAGCAGTTCTTC
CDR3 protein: CASSQAPGLAGGRSYNEQFF

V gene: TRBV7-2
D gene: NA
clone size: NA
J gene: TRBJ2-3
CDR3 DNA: TGTGCCAGCAGCCCCCATGGGGGGGGCCCCACAGATACGCAGTATTTT
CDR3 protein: CASSPHGGGPTDTQYF

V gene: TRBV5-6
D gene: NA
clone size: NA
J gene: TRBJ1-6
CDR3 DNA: TGTGCCAGCAGCTGGGGAATTAATTCACCCCTCCACTTT
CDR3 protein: CASSWGINSPLHF

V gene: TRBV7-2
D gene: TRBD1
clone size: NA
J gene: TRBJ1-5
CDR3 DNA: TGTGCCAGCAGCCCGGACAGGGATCAGCCCCAGCATTTT
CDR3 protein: CASSPDRDQPQHF

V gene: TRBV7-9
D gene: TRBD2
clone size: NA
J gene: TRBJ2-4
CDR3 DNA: TGTGCCAGCAGCCCCATTATGCTAGCGGGAGAACCCGGAAACATTCAGTACTTC
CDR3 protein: CASSPIMLAGEPGNIQYF

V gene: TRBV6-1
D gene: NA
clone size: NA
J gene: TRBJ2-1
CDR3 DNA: TGTGCCAGCAGTGAACTTTCTAGTTTCGTGGGAGAGCAGTTCTTC
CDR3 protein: CASSELSSFVGEQFF

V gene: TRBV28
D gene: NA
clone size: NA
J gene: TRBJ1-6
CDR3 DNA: TGTGCCAGCACTCAGAGGGGATCACCCCTCCACTTT
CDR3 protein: CASTQRGSPLHF

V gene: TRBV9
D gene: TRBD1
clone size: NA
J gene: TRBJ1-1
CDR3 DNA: TGTGCCAGCACCCCGGGACAGCTAGTAAACACTGAAGCTTTCTTT
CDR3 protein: CASTPGQLVNTEAFF

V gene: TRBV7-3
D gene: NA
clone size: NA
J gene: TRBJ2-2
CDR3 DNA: TGTGCCAGCAGCTTAGTCGGCGCAGGGAACACCGGGGAGCTGTTTTTT
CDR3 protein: CASSLVGAGNTGELFF

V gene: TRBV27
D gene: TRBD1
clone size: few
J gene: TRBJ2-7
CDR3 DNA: TGTGCCAGCAACCCTGGGGGACAGCACTACGAGCAGTACTTC
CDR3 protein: CASNPGGQHYEQYF

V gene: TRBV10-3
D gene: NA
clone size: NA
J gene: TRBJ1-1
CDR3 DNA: TGTGCCATCAGCTCTTCGGGGGGCGCGAACACTGAAGCTTTCTTT
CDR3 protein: CAISSSGGANTEAFF

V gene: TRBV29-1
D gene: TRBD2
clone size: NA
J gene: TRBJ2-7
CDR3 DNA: TGCCGCGTTGGGGGGGGGACTAGCTCGATCCAGCAGTACTTC
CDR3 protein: CRVGGGTSSIQQYF

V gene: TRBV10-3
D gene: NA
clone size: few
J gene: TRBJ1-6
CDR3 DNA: TGTGCCATCAGTGAGTTGGCGGGGGTAAATTCACCCCTCCACTTT
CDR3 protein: CAISELAGVNSPLHF

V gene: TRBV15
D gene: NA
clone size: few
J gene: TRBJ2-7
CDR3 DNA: TGTGCCACCAGCAGGGGGATCACAGGGAACTCCTACGAGCAGTACTTC
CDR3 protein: CATSRGITGNSYEQYF

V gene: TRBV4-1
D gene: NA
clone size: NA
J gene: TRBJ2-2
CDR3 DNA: TGCGCCAGCAGCCAAGTCTCCCGAGAGACCGGGGAGCTGTTTTTT
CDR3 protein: CASSQVSRETGELFF

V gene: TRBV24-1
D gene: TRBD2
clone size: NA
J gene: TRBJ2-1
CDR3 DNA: TGTGCCACCAGTGACAACCTGGGACTGCCTACGGGACTAGCGCCAGGGGGGGGTGAGCAGTTCTTC
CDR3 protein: CATSDNLGLPTGLAPGGGEQFF

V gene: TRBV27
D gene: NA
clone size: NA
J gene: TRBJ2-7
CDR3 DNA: TGTGCCAGCAGCCTAGCGAGCTCCTACGAGCAGTACTTC
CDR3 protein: CASSLASSYEQYF

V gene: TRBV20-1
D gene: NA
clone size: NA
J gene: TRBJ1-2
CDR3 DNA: TGCAGTGCTAGTCAGGAGGGTCCTACCTATGGCTACACCTTC
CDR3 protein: CSASQEGPTYGYTF

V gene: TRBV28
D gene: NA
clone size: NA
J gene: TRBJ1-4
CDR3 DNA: TGTGCCAGCAGCCTTGAGTCCCCTCCCTTAGTAGGAAAACTGTTTTTT
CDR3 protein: CASSLESPPLVGKLFF

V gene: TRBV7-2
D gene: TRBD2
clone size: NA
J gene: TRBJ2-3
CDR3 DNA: TGTGCCAGCACCCCGCAGGTAGCGGGAGAGGATACGCAGTATTTT
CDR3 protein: CASTPQVAGEDTQYF

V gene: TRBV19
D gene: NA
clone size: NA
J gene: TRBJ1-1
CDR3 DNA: TGTGCCAGTAGCTCCACAGGGAACACTGAAGCTTTCTTT
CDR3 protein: CASSSTGNTEAFF

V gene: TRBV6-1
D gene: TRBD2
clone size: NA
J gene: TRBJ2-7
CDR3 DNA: TGTGCCAGCAGTGGCGAGTTCAGCGGGAACAACTACGAGCAGTACTTC
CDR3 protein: CASSGEFSGNNYEQYF

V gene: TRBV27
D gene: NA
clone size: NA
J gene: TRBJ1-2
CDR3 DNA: TGTGCCAGCAGATCTGGGGCAGGCTTCTATGGCTACACCTTC
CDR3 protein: CASRSGAGFYGYTF

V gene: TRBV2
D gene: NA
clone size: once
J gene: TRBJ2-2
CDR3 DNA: TGTGCCAGCAAGAACAGTCAGAACACCGGGGAGCTGTTTTTT
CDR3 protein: CASKNSQNTGELFF

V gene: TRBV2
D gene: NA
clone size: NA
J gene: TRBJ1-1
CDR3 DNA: TGTGCCAGCAAAATCCTCGGGCCTGAAGCTTTCTTT
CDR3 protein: CASKILGPEAFF

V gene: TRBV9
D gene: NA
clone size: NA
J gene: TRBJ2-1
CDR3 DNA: TGTGCCAGCAGCATCACGCAGAGCTCCTACAATGAGCAGTTCTTC
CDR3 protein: CASSITQSSYNEQFF

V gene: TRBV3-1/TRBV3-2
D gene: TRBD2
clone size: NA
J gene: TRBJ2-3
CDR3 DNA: TGTGCCAGCAGCCAGACTAGCGGGAGCACAGATACGCAGTATTTT
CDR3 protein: CASSQTSGSTDTQYF

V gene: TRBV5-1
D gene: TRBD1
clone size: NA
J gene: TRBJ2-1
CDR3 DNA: TGCGCCAGCAGCTGGGCGGACAGGGTAAGCGAGCAGTTCTTC
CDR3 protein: CASSWADRVSEQFF

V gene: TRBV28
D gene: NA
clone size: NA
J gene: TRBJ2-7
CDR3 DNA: TGTGCCAGCAGTCAACAGGGCAGCTCCTACGAGCAGTACTTC
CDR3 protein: CASSQQGSSYEQYF

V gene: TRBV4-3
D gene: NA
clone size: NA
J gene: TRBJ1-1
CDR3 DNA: TGCGCCAGCAGCCAGAGGAGTGACCATCAGAACACTGAAGCTTTCTTT
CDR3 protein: CASSQRSDHQNTEAFF

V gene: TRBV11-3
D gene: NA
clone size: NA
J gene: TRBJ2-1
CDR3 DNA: TGTGCCAGCAGCGACAGGTCGGCATACAATGAGCAGTTCTTC
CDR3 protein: CASSDRSAYNEQFF